This TCR beta chain originates from a study of blood T cell repertoires in COVID-19. Study overall: Italy, Spain and the United States were the sources of the convalescent and acute COVID-19 samples. The cDNA or gDNA used as material had been derived from T cells, B-cell-depleted T cells, or PBMCs.

CDR3 length: 12 residues. Germline values: CDR1 MGHDK, CDR2 SYGVNS. V lost 3 bases to trimming and J lost 3 bases, with 6 bases between them. Per the original data handling: How many nucleated cells were present was estimated from reference gene primer amplification. Assay used: immunoSEQ multiplex PCR; TCRdb lists only in-frame clones, some missing. The V and J calls and clone size come from that table; D and trimming were worked out from the DNA. The data hold about 160,000 clones, with 85% observed a single time. Seattle patients were enrolled while actively infected and followed longitudinally. The chain uses TRBV25-1 and TRBJ2-7; tentative D call: TRBD2 (5 bases). The sequenced sample was peripheral blood. The source is a woman aged 50 to 60 with COVID-19, enrolled during active disease. CDR3 bases: TGTGCCAGCAGTGAGGGGAGCTACGAGCAGTACTTC. This translates into CASSEGSYEQYF.